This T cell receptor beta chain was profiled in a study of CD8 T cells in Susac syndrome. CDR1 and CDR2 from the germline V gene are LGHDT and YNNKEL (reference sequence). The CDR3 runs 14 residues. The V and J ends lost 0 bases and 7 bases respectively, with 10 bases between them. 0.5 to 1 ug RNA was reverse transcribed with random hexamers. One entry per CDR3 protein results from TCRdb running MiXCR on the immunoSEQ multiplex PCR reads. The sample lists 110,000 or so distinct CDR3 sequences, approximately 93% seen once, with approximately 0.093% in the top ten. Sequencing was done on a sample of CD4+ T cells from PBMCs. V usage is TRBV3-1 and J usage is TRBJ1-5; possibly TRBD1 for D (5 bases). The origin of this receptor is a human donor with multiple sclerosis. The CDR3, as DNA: TGTGCCAGCAGCCAAGATTTCAGGGACCAGCCCCAGCATTTT. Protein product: CASSQDFRDQPQHF.